The next 2 T cell receptor beta chains were all read from a single sample in a study of cytomegalovirus exposure and HLA in healthy donors. The PCR had 60 Vbeta and 13 Jbeta primers. Using immunoSEQ multiplex PCR, the repertoire was profiled, and TCRdb retains in-frame clones only, with some absent. The sample contains approximately 220,000 clones, approximately 80% of which appear only once. Sample: PBMCs. Receptor source: a man aged 35-49 years in good health and CMV-seronegative.

The V gene is TRBV5-1, the J gene TRBJ2-1, with D possibly TRBD1 on 5 matching bases. Trimming cost V 0 bases and J 15 bases, with 13 bases left between them. The CDR3 consists of 12 residues. Germline CDR1 reads SGHRS; CDR2 reads YFSETQ. The CDR3 bases are TGCGCCAGCAGCTTGGACGGAGACAGACGGTTCTTC. Translation: CASSLDGDRRFF.

The chain is built from TRBV18 and TRBJ1-1; the D is unclear. V lost 6 bases and J lost 1, with 9 bases in between. CDR1 is KGHSH, CDR2 LQKENI, per germline. The CDR3 is 13 amino acids. The CDR3 nucleotides read TGTGCCAGCTCCACGACGGGGAACACTGAAGCTTTCTTT. Translation: CASSTTGNTEAFF.